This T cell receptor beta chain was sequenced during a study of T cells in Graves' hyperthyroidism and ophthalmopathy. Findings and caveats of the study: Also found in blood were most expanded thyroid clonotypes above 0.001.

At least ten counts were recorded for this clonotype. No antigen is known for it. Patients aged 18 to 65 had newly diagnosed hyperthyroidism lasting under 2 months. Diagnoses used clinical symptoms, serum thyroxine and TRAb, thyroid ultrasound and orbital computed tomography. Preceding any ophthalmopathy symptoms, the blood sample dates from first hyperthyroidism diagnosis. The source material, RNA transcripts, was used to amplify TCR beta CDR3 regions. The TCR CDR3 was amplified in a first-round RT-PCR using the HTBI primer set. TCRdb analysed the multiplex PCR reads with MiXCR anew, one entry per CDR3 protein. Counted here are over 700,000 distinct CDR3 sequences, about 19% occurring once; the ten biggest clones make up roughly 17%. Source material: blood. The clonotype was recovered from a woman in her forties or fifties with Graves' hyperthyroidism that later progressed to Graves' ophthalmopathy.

In DNA, the CDR3 is TGTGCCAGCAGCCTCGGGATTAACACCGGGGAGCTGTTTTTT. This encodes CASSLGINTGELFF. The chain combines TRBV11-2 with TRBJ2-2, with D maybe TRBD2 (5 bases). The CDR3 has 14 amino acids. V was shortened by 5 bases and J by 2 bases, with 9 bases between the two germline ends. Looked up from germline, CDR1 is SGHAT and CDR2 is FQNNGV.